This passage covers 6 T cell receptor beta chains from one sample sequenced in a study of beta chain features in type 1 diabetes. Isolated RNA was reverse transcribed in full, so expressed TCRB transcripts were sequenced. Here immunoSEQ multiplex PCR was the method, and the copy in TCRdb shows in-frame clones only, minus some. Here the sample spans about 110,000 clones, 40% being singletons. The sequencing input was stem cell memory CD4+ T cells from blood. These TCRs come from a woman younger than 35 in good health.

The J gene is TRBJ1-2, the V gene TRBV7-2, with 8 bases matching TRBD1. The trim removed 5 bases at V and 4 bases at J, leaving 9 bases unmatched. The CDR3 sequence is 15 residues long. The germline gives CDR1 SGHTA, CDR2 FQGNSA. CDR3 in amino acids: CASSTRTGRGYGYTF. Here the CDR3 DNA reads TGTGCCAGCAGCACGAGGACAGGGAGGGGCTATGGCTACACCTTC.

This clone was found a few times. CDR3 sequence reads: CAGYRDRGVKNIQYF. The CDR3 DNA follows: TGTGCCGGATACCGGGACAGGGGGGTCAAAAACATTCAGTACTTC. This chain joins TRBV28 and TRBJ2-4, with 11 bases that match TRBD1. This CDR3 contains 15 residues. Per germline, CDR1 MDHEN and CDR2 SYDVKM. Trimming took 11 bases from V and 3 from J; bases not matched to a gene: 9.

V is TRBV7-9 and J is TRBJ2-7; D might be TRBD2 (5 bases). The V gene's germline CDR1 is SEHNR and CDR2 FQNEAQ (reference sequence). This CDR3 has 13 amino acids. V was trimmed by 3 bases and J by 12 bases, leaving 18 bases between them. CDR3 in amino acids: CASSFQPTGGPYF. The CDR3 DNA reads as TGTGCCAGCAGCTTCCAACCCACGGGCGGGCCGTACTTC.

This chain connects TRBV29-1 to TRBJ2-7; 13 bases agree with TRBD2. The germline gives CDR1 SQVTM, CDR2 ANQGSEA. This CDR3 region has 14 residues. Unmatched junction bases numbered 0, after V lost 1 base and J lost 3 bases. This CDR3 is CSVEGLAGGYEQYF. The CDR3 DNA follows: TGCAGCGTTGAAGGACTAGCGGGAGGCTACGAGCAGTACTTC.

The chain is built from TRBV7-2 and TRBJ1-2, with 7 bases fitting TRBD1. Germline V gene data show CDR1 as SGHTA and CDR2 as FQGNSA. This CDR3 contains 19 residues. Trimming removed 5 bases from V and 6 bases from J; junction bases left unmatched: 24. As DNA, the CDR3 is TGTGCCAGCAGCCGCCCTATTGTTAGACAGGGTAATTGGGTTAATGGCTACACCTTC. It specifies CASSRPIVRQGNWVNGYTF.

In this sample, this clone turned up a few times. CDR3 sequence reads: CASSLSTGVEFF. CDR3 coding DNA: TGTGCCAGCAGCTTATCTACGGGAGTAGAGTTCTTC. V is TRBV7-9 and J is TRBJ2-1; D is possibly TRBD2 (6 bases). The ends were cut back, 2 bases at V and 14 bases at J, with 13 bases in the middle. The CDR3 runs to 12 residues. Germline CDR1 reads SEHNR; CDR2 reads FQNEAQ (reference sequence).